A selection of T cell receptor beta chains follows, all from one sample in a study of graft-versus-host responses after intestinal transplantation. Only in-frame clones appear in the TCRdb table, and some are missing; sequencing was by immunoSEQ multiplex PCR. The repertoire holds about 64,000 clones, approximately 91% seen once, with about 1.7% in the top ten. These receptors lack a known antigen. Sequencing was performed on unstimulated CD8+ T cells sorted from spleen or lymph node cells, taken before transplant. The receptor set was obtained from a human donor who was the organ donor for an intestinal transplant. Each CDR3 is given with its conserved first and last residue. D genes are given only for firm matches. For some rows the clone size is stated as once, few or many, or as a class when expanded; others skip it.

V gene: TRBV4-2; clone size: few; J gene: TRBJ2-1; D gene: TRBD2; CDR3 protein: CASSQELAAYNEQFF; CDR3 DNA: TGTGCCAGCAGCCAAGAGCTAGCGGCCTACAATGAGCAGTTCTTC
V gene: TRBV6-5; clone size: .; J gene: TRBJ1-5; D gene: .; CDR3 protein: CASSYAPGGNQPQHF; CDR3 DNA: TGTGCCAGCAGTTACGCACCGGGAGGGAATCAGCCCCAGCATTTT
V gene: TRBV19; clone size: .; J gene: TRBJ2-3; D gene: .; CDR3 protein: CATALSVDTQYF; CDR3 DNA: TGTGCCACCGCTCTTAGCGTTGATACGCAGTATTTT
V gene: TRBV7-6; clone size: .; J gene: TRBJ1-1; D gene: .; CDR3 protein: CASSQRGGSEAFF; CDR3 DNA: TGTGCCAGCAGTCAACGGGGGGGATCTGAAGCTTTCTTT
V gene: TRBV29-1; clone size: .; J gene: TRBJ2-5; D gene: TRBD1; CDR3 protein: CSVHRDRDQETQYF; CDR3 DNA: TGCAGCGTGCACCGGGACAGGGACCAAGAGACCCAGTACTTC
V gene: TRBV4-2; clone size: few; J gene: TRBJ1-1; D gene: .; CDR3 protein: CASSQTGNTEAFF; CDR3 DNA: TGTGCCAGCAGCCAAACAGGCAACACTGAAGCTTTCTTT
V gene: TRBV5-1; clone size: .; J gene: TRBJ2-3; D gene: .; CDR3 protein: CASSLWTAASTDTQYF; CDR3 DNA: TGCGCCAGCAGCTTGTGGACAGCCGCTAGCACAGATACGCAGTATTTT
V gene: TRBV29-1; clone size: .; J gene: TRBJ2-5; D gene: .; CDR3 protein: CSVFGGIIQETQYF; CDR3 DNA: TGCAGCGTTTTTGGCGGGATCATCCAAGAGACCCAGTACTTC
V gene: TRBV28; clone size: .; J gene: TRBJ2-1; D gene: .; CDR3 protein: CASSLRGRREGQFF; CDR3 DNA: TGTGCCAGCAGTTTGCGGGGAAGGCGGGAAGGGCAGTTCTTC
V gene: TRBV2; clone size: .; J gene: TRBJ2-3; D gene: TRBD2; CDR3 protein: CARRATSGATDTQYF; CDR3 DNA: TGTGCCAGGAGAGCGACTAGCGGGGCGACAGATACGCAGTATTTT
V gene: TRBV6-1; clone size: .; J gene: TRBJ2-7; D gene: .; CDR3 protein: CASRSMYEQYF; CDR3 DNA: TGTGCCAGCAGGTCTATGTACGAGCAGTACTTC
V gene: TRBV6-5; clone size: .; J gene: TRBJ2-1; D gene: .; CDR3 protein: CASSPGGIYNEQFF; CDR3 DNA: TGTGCCAGCAGCCCCGGAGGGATATACAATGAGCAGTTCTTC
V gene: TRBV7-9; clone size: .; J gene: TRBJ1-1; D gene: .; CDR3 protein: CASSFPKGSGEPEAFF; CDR3 DNA: TGTGCCAGCAGCTTCCCGAAAGGGTCAGGGGAGCCTGAAGCTTTCTTT
V gene: TRBV27; clone size: .; J gene: TRBJ2-3; D gene: .; CDR3 protein: CASSLESRGQDTQYF; CDR3 DNA: TGTGCCAGCAGTTTGGAAAGCAGGGGACAAGATACGCAGTATTTT
V gene: TRBV10-3; clone size: .; J gene: TRBJ2-3; D gene: TRBD2; CDR3 protein: CAISEWELLGLADTTDTQYF; CDR3 DNA: TGTGCCATCAGTGAGTGGGAATTACTAGGACTAGCGGATACCACAGATACGCAGTATTTT
V gene: TRBV9; clone size: .; J gene: TRBJ2-1; D gene: TRBD1; CDR3 protein: CASSQGQDAWDEQFF; CDR3 DNA: TGTGCCAGCAGCCAAGGACAGGACGCTTGGGATGAGCAGTTCTTC
V gene: TRBV21-1; clone size: .; J gene: TRBJ1-5; D gene: .; CDR3 protein: CASSKEGAGGNQPQHF; CDR3 DNA: TGTGCCAGCAGCAAAGAAGGGGCAGGGGGCAATCAGCCCCAGCATTTT
V gene: TRBV5-4; clone size: .; J gene: TRBJ1-1; D gene: .; CDR3 protein: CASSFSPEESPMNTEAFF; CDR3 DNA: TGTGCCAGCAGTTTTAGCCCCGAAGAGAGTCCCATGAACACTGAAGCTTTCTTT
V gene: TRBV4-3; clone size: few; J gene: TRBJ2-5; D gene: TRBD1; CDR3 protein: CASSQGDRGTETQYF; CDR3 DNA: TGCGCCAGCAGCCAAGGGGACAGGGGTACAGAGACCCAGTACTTC
V gene: TRBV7-3; clone size: once; J gene: TRBJ2-1; D gene: TRBD2; CDR3 protein: CASSLNSGGSYNEQFF; CDR3 DNA: TGTGCCAGCAGCTTAAATAGCGGGGGCTCCTACAATGAGCAGTTCTTC
V gene: TRBV9; clone size: .; J gene: TRBJ2-1; D gene: TRBD2; CDR3 protein: CASSGSGVGQNEQFF; CDR3 DNA: TGTGCCAGCAGTGGTAGCGGGGTAGGGCAGAATGAGCAGTTCTTC
V gene: TRBV4-3; clone size: .; J gene: TRBJ2-7; D gene: .; CDR3 protein: CASSHLTTVYEQYF; CDR3 DNA: TGCGCCAGCAGCCACCTAACGACAGTTTACGAGCAGTACTTC
V gene: TRBV7-9; clone size: .; J gene: TRBJ2-1; D gene: .; CDR3 protein: CASSFTGDSWEQFF; CDR3 DNA: TGTGCCAGCAGCTTCACCGGGGACTCCTGGGAGCAGTTCTTC
V gene: TRBV19; clone size: once; J gene: TRBJ1-3; D gene: TRBD1; CDR3 protein: CASSISTGVRNTIYF; CDR3 DNA: TGTGCCAGTAGTATCTCGACAGGGGTTCGGAACACCATATATTTT
V gene: TRBV18; clone size: .; J gene: TRBJ1-3; D gene: TRBD1; CDR3 protein: CASRGTGMYPSGNTIYF; CDR3 DNA: TGTGCCAGCCGTGGGACAGGGATGTATCCCTCTGGAAACACCATATATTTT
V gene: TRBV7-2; clone size: once; J gene: TRBJ1-2; D gene: TRBD1; CDR3 protein: CAVAGQGAYGYTF; CDR3 DNA: TGTGCCGTGGCTGGGCAGGGGGCCTATGGCTACACCTTC
V gene: TRBV29-1; clone size: .; J gene: TRBJ2-3; D gene: .; CDR3 protein: CSADLRVLDTQYF; CDR3 DNA: TGCAGCGCGGATCTGAGGGTCCTGGATACGCAGTATTTT
V gene: TRBV30; clone size: .; J gene: TRBJ2-7; D gene: .; CDR3 protein: CAWSVLVGYEQYF; CDR3 DNA: TGTGCCTGGAGTGTACTAGTCGGTTACGAGCAGTACTTC
V gene: TRBV6-5; clone size: .; J gene: TRBJ1-2; D gene: .; CDR3 protein: CASSEGGTYGYTF; CDR3 DNA: TGTGCCAGCAGTGAAGGCGGCACCTATGGCTACACCTTC
V gene: TRBV18; clone size: .; J gene: TRBJ2-6; D gene: .; CDR3 protein: CASSPQGGLSGANVLTF; CDR3 DNA: TGTGCCAGCTCACCTCAGGGAGGTCTCTCTGGGGCCAACGTCCTGACTTTC
V gene: TRBV9; clone size: .; J gene: TRBJ2-2; D gene: .; CDR3 protein: CASSVGASTGELFF; CDR3 DNA: TGTGCCAGCAGCGTAGGGGCGAGCACCGGGGAGCTGTTTTTT
V gene: TRBV4-1; clone size: .; J gene: TRBJ2-7; D gene: TRBD1; CDR3 protein: CASSQDKGTGAYEQYF; CDR3 DNA: TGCGCCAGCAGCCAAGATAAGGGGACAGGGGCCTACGAGCAGTACTTC
V gene: TRBV19; clone size: .; J gene: TRBJ2-7; D gene: TRBD2; CDR3 protein: CASSSGYHEQYF; CDR3 DNA: TGTGCCTCATCTAGCGGGTACCACGAGCAGTACTTC
V gene: TRBV30; clone size: .; J gene: TRBJ1-2; D gene: .; CDR3 protein: CAWSVEVPYGYTF; CDR3 DNA: TGTGCCTGGAGTGTAGAGGTGCCCTATGGCTACACCTTC
V gene: TRBV6-5; clone size: few; J gene: TRBJ2-7; D gene: .; CDR3 protein: CASSYGEEDEQYF; CDR3 DNA: TGTGCCAGCAGTTACGGGGAGGAGGACGAGCAGTACTTC
V gene: TRBV9; clone size: .; J gene: TRBJ1-2; D gene: TRBD1; CDR3 protein: CASSAGDRAYGYTF; CDR3 DNA: TGTGCCAGCAGCGCAGGCGACAGGGCCTATGGCTACACCTTC